Listed below are T cell receptor beta chains from one sample, sequenced in a study of OX40 agonist ivuxolimab in advanced cancers. Sequencing was performed with immunoSEQ multiplex PCR; in TCRdb, only in-frame clones are kept and a portion is missing. The profile covers about 82,000 clones, with about nine tenths appearing a single time and about 8% taken by the ten largest. Here the sequenced sample was CD4+ or CD8+ T cells sorted from blood, taken in a trial of the OX40 agonist ivuxolimab. These receptors all stem from an adult with an advanced solid tumor such as melanoma, head and neck, liver or kidney cancer. Each CDR3 is given with its conserved first and last residue. A D gene is named only where the DNA matches it firmly. A clone size is listed for some rows: how often the clone was seen (once, few, many), or a class if it is expanded.

NA	TRBV19	TRBJ2-7	TRBD2	CASSPRVERGVTYEQYF	TGTGCCAGTTCTCCCAGGGTGGAGCGGGGTGTAACCTACGAGCAGTACTTC
NA	TRBV5-4	TRBJ1-2	TRBD1	CASSLGQGINYGYTF	TGTGCCAGCAGCTTGGGACAGGGAATTAACTATGGCTACACCTTC
NA	TRBV6-1	TRBJ2-3	TRBD2	CASSASGGSDTQYF	TGTGCCAGCAGTGCTAGCGGGGGGTCAGATACGCAGTATTTT
NA	TRBV29-1	TRBJ2-5	TRBD2	CSVDGLAFSETQYF	TGCAGCGTTGATGGACTAGCATTTTCAGAGACCCAGTACTTC
once	TRBV30	TRBJ2-3	NA	CASEGSKSTDTQYF	TGTGCTTCCGAGGGCAGTAAGAGCACAGATACGCAGTATTTT
NA	TRBV6-4	TRBJ1-5	NA	CASSALSGASTHQPQHF	TGTGCCAGCAGTGCTTTGTCGGGGGCAAGTACGCATCAGCCCCAGCATTTT
NA	TRBV6-5	TRBJ2-7	NA	CASSTPSRGNEQYF	TGTGCCAGCAGTACCCCCTCGCGTGGGAACGAGCAGTACTTC
NA	TRBV27	TRBJ2-7	TRBD1	CASSLTTGGHEQYF	TGTGCCAGCAGCCTTACGACAGGGGGTCACGAGCAGTACTTC
NA	TRBV2	TRBJ2-3	TRBD2	CASSETVAGGLTDTQYF	TGTGCCAGCAGTGAAACCGTAGCGGGGGGCCTCACAGATACGCAGTATTTT
NA	TRBV6-1	TRBJ2-7	TRBD1	CASTLGQGVNEQYF	TGTGCCAGCACCCTGGGACAGGGTGTCAACGAGCAGTACTTC
NA	TRBV25-1	TRBJ1-3	NA	CASSEYAVSSGNTIYF	TGTGCCAGCAGTGAATACGCAGTAAGCTCTGGAAACACCATATATTTT
NA	TRBV25-1	TRBJ1-6	NA	CASSLGWNSPLHF	TGTGCCAGCAGTCTTGGCTGGAATTCACCCCTCCACTTT
NA	TRBV7-9	TRBJ2-7	TRBD1	CASSRPGQGGYEQYF	TGTGCCAGCAGCCGGCCGGGACAGGGGGGCTACGAGCAGTACTTC
NA	TRBV15	TRBJ2-2	NA	CATSRDTRVSVNTGELFF	TGTGCCACCAGCAGAGATACGAGGGTGTCGGTGAACACCGGGGAGCTGTTTTTT
NA	TRBV2	TRBJ2-1	TRBD2	CASEAGMEYNEQFF	TGTGCCAGCGAAGCGGGGATGGAATACAATGAGCAGTTCTTC
NA	TRBV7-6	TRBJ2-1	NA	CASSSTGPYNEQFF	TGTGCCAGCAGCTCTACCGGGCCGTACAATGAGCAGTTCTTC
NA	TRBV9	TRBJ2-1	NA	CASSLGLFDEQFF	TGTGCCAGCAGCCTCGGACTATTCGATGAGCAGTTCTTC
NA	TRBV30	TRBJ1-1	TRBD1	CAWSVGTGGGEAFF	TGTGCCTGGAGTGTCGGGACAGGGGGCGGAGAAGCTTTCTTT
NA	TRBV6-6	TRBJ2-7	NA	CASSLGGEQYF	TGTGCCAGCAGCCTAGGGGGTGAGCAGTACTTC
once	TRBV5-5	TRBJ1-6	NA	CASSLESGSSPLHF	TGTGCCAGCAGCTTGGAATCGGGCAGTTCACCCCTCCACTTT
NA	TRBV4-1	TRBJ1-1	TRBD1	CASSQAGTGHTEAFF	TGCGCCAGCAGCCAAGCCGGGACAGGGCACACTGAAGCTTTCTTT
few	TRBV10-1	TRBJ2-7	NA	CASSEGRGYEQYF	TGCGCCAGCAGTGAAGGCAGGGGTTACGAGCAGTACTTC
NA	TRBV23-1	TRBJ1-2	NA	CASSQSSSCPFNYGYTF	TGCGCCAGCAGTCAATCGTCAAGTTGCCCTTTTAACTATGGCTACACCTTC
NA	TRBV6-4	TRBJ2-3	NA	CASSAGTDTDTQYF	TGTGCCAGCAGCGCCGGGACGGACACAGATACGCAGTATTTT
NA	TRBV9	TRBJ2-1	TRBD1	CASSARTGGNEQFF	TGTGCCAGCAGCGCTCGGACAGGGGGCAATGAGCAGTTCTTC
NA	TRBV7-9	TRBJ2-2	TRBD1	CASIQGVGELFF	TGTGCCAGCATTCAGGGGGTCGGGGAGCTGTTTTTT
once	TRBV27	TRBJ2-5	NA	CASSLSGGEETQYF	TGTGCCAGCAGTTTATCAGGGGGGGAAGAGACCCAGTACTTC
NA	TRBV4-1	TRBJ2-1	NA	CASSQDRRYNEQFF	TGCGCCAGCAGCCAAGATCGCAGGTACAATGAGCAGTTCTTC
NA	TRBV6-6	TRBJ1-1	NA	CASSYSWTVNTEAFF	TGTGCCAGCAGTTACTCGTGGACGGTGAACACTGAAGCTTTCTTT
NA	TRBV7-8	TRBJ2-1	NA	CASSLGQGNEQFF	TGTGCCAGCAGCTTAGGTCAGGGGAATGAGCAGTTCTTC
few	TRBV14	TRBJ1-2	NA	CASSQARGWDGYTF	TGTGCCAGCAGCCAAGCCAGGGGATGGGATGGCTACACCTTC
NA	TRBV29-1	TRBJ2-5	NA	CSVRTEETQYF	TGCAGCGTTCGTACAGAAGAGACCCAGTACTTC
NA	TRBV7-2	TRBJ1-2	NA	CASTGPDEGVTRGYTF	TGTGCCAGCACCGGACCCGACGAGGGGGTGACTCGCGGCTACACCTTC
NA	TRBV7-9	TRBJ1-6	NA	CASSSGFRAGIGSPLHF	TGTGCCAGCAGCTCCGGGTTCCGGGCGGGCATCGGTTCACCCCTCCACTTT
once	TRBV7-7	TRBJ2-2	TRBD2	CASSFGLAGSVGELFF	TGTGCCAGCAGCTTCGGACTAGCGGGGTCGGTCGGGGAGCTGTTTTTT
NA	TRBV28	TRBJ1-5	NA	CASSLWGTQVSNQPQHF	TGTGCCAGCAGTTTATGGGGGACACAAGTTAGCAATCAGCCCCAGCATTTT
NA	TRBV19	TRBJ1-5	NA	CASTPNRGGNQPQHF	TGTGCCAGTACCCCCAATCGGGGGGGCAATCAGCCCCAGCATTTT
NA	TRBV5-1	TRBJ1-4	NA	CASSLVAAATNEKLFF	TGCGCCAGCAGCTTGGTAGCAGCTGCAACTAATGAAAAACTGTTTTTT
NA	TRBV11-2	TRBJ1-5	NA	CASSLQPGINQPQHF	TGTGCCAGCAGCTTACAACCTGGGATCAATCAGCCCCAGCATTTT
NA	TRBV6-1	TRBJ1-6	NA	CASRVQGPNNSPLHF	TGTGCCAGCAGAGTACAGGGTCCGAATAATTCACCCCTCCACTTT
NA	TRBV7-9	TRBJ2-5	TRBD1	CASSQGTATEETQYF	TGTGCCAGCAGCCAAGGGACAGCGACCGAAGAGACCCAGTACTTC
NA	TRBV6-1	TRBJ1-4	NA	CASSEWGPANEKLFF	TGTGCCAGCAGTGAATGGGGCCCAGCTAATGAAAAACTGTTTTTT
NA	TRBV5-1	TRBJ2-7	NA	CASSLGAGATYEQYF	TGCGCCAGCAGCTTAGGGGCGGGGGCGACCTACGAGCAGTACTTC
NA	TRBV10-3	TRBJ2-7	TRBD1	CATRPGQEFSYEQYF	TGTGCCACTCGGCCGGGACAGGAGTTCTCCTACGAGCAGTACTTC
NA	TRBV25-1	TRBJ2-6	NA	CASSQGISGANVLTF	TGTGCCAGCAGCCAAGGAATCTCTGGGGCCAACGTCCTGACTTTC
once	TRBV14	TRBJ1-2	NA	CASSQEGIANYGYTF	TGTGCCAGCAGCCAAGAAGGGATAGCTAACTATGGCTACACCTTC
NA	TRBV7-8	TRBJ2-3	TRBD2	CASSLAISGGTDTQYF	TGTGCCAGCAGCTTAGCTATTAGCGGGGGCACAGATACGCAGTATTTT
NA	TRBV2	TRBJ1-1	NA	CASSGGFSEAFF	TGTGCCAGCAGTGGGGGGTTTTCTGAAGCTTTCTTT
NA	TRBV27	TRBJ2-7	NA	CASSFSRGTYEQYF	TGTGCCAGCAGTTTCAGCAGGGGTACCTACGAGCAGTACTTC
NA	TRBV9	TRBJ2-5	TRBD1	CASSARQGTNQETQYF	TGTGCCAGCAGCGCCAGACAGGGAACTAACCAAGAGACCCAGTACTTC
NA	TRBV21-1	TRBJ2-1	NA	CASSPLMEGAYNEQFF	TGTGCCAGCAGCCCGTTAATGGAGGGGGCCTACAATGAGCAGTTCTTC
NA	TRBV11-1	TRBJ1-2	TRBD1	CASSLTGDSFYGYTF	TGTGCCAGCAGCTTAACCGGGGACAGCTTCTATGGCTACACCTTC
NA	TRBV5-1	TRBJ1-1	TRBD1	CASSPDRGWTEAFF	TGCGCCAGCAGCCCTGACAGGGGTTGGACTGAAGCTTTCTTT
medium-sized	TRBV4-1	TRBJ1-1	NA	CASSPFEGLGTEAFF	TGCGCCAGCAGCCCGTTCGAGGGGCTCGGCACTGAAGCTTTCTTT
NA	TRBV10-3	TRBJ2-7	NA	CATTQGNEQYF	TGTGCCACAACACAGGGTAACGAGCAGTACTTC
NA	TRBV4-1	TRBJ1-2	NA	CASSGSANYGYTF	TGCGCCAGCAGCGGCTCCGCTAACTATGGCTACACCTTC
NA	TRBV10-2	TRBJ1-1	NA	CASSWTENTEAFF	TGCGCCAGCAGTTGGACAGAGAACACTGAAGCTTTCTTT
NA	TRBV19	TRBJ2-7	TRBD1	CASSIGQGAGEQYF	TGTGCCAGTAGTATAGGGCAGGGGGCAGGAGAGCAGTACTTC
once	TRBV2	TRBJ2-2	NA	CASMRGHTGELFF	TGTGCCAGCATGCGGGGGCACACCGGGGAGCTGTTTTTT
NA	TRBV7-3	TRBJ2-1	NA	CASSLSGNNEQFF	TGTGCCAGCAGCTTAAGTGGAAACAATGAGCAGTTCTTC